This passage covers 32 T cell receptor beta chains from one sample sequenced in a study of cytomegalovirus exposure and HLA in healthy donors. Both 60 Vbeta primers and 13 Jbeta primers went into the PCR. TCRdb's table, derived via immunoSEQ multiplex PCR, lists solely in-frame clones and lacks some. The sample shows fewer than 150,000 clones, approximately 74% of them seen only once. Sequenced material: PBMCs. The receptors here all came from a woman aged 35 to 49 in good health and CMV-seropositive.

V and J are TRBV15 and TRBJ2-1; possible D gene TRBD2, 6 bases. This CDR3 contains 15 residues. In germline, CDR1 is LNHNV, CDR2 YYDKDF (reference sequence). Trimming took 1 base from V and 5 from J, leaving 12 bases between them. The CDR3 here is CATSRVHRRDNEQFF. The DNA of the CDR3 is TGTGCCACCAGCAGAGTCCACAGGAGGGACAATGAGCAGTTCTTC.

The rearrangement links TRBV15 to TRBJ2-3; D unresolved. Germline V gene lookup returns CDR1 LNHNV and CDR2 YYDKDF (reference sequence). V lost 0 bases, J lost 8 bases, and 6 bases lay in between. CDR3 length: 12 amino acids. The CDR3 spells CATSRDRGTQYF. The CDR3 region has the DNA TGTGCCACCAGCAGAGATCGAGGTACGCAGTATTTT.

A few counts support this clone. The genes are TRBV5-1 and TRBJ1-6, with 7 nucleotides matching TRBD1. Trimming took 0 bases from V and 4 from J; bases not matched to a gene: 4. The germline gives CDR1 SGHRS, CDR2 YFSETQ. The CDR3 covers 16 residues. The CDR3 sequence: CASSLGAGGYNSPLHF. CDR3 coding DNA: TGCGCCAGCAGCTTGGGGGCAGGGGGATATAATTCACCCCTCCACTTT.

V usage is TRBV11-2 and J usage is TRBJ2-7; tentative D call: TRBD1 (5 bases). The V end was cut by 5 bases, the J end by 1 base, with 9 bases between. The length of the CDR3 is 13 residues. Germline V gene lookup returns CDR1 SGHAT and CDR2 FQNNGV. The CDR3 reads CASSGPGSYEQYF. CDR3 coding DNA: TGTGCCAGCAGCGGCCCAGGGTCCTACGAGCAGTACTTC.

The rearrangement joins TRBV5-1 to TRBJ1-4; 9 positions match TRBD1. The junction had 15 bases not matched to a gene; V was cut back by 4 bases and J by 8 bases. Germline-derived CDR1 and CDR2 are SGHRS and YFSETQ. This CDR3 comprises 17 residues. The DNA of the CDR3 is TGCGCCAGCAGCCTCAGGACATCACAGGGGGCCGGGGAAAAACTGTTTTTT. Its translation: CASSLRTSQGAGEKLFF.

The chain links TRBV7-3 to TRBJ2-7; TRBD2 matches 8 bases. V shed 0 bases, J shed 1 base, and the junction held 2 bases outside the gene matches. The V gene's germline CDR1 is SGHTA and CDR2 FQGTGA. This CDR3 contains 15 residues. The DNA for the CDR3 is TGTGCCAGCAGCTTAACTAGCGGGGTTTCCTACGAGCAGTACTTC. The encoded protein is CASSLTSGVSYEQYF.

The chain employs TRBV5-1 and TRBJ2-5; D might be TRBD2 (6 bases). Trimming removed 4 bases from V and 0 bases from J, with 13 bases in between. The CDR3 spans 15 residues. Germline loops: CDR1 SGHRS, CDR2 YFSETQ. Written as DNA, the CDR3 is TGCGCCAGCAGCCGCGGGACCGTCGACCAAGAGACCCAGTACTTC. It translates to CASSRGTVDQETQYF. The entire variable domain, with the rest obtained from reference TRBV5-1 and TRBJ2-5, is as follows: KAGVTQTPRYLIKTRGQQVTLSCSPISGHRSVSWYQQTPGQGLQFLFEYFSETQRNKGNFPGRFSGRQFSNSRSEMNVSTLELGDSALYLCASSRGTVDQETQYFGPGTRLLVL.

The chain combines TRBV5-1 with TRBJ2-7; TRBD2 might be the D (6 bases). The V end was cut by 2 bases, the J end by 4 bases, with 16 bases between. CDR3 size: 15 residues. Germline CDR1 reads SGHRS; CDR2 reads YFSETQ. As DNA, the CDR3 is TGCGCCAGCAGCTTTGGGGGTACAGGAGGGTACGAGCAGTACTTC. This sequence encodes CASSFGGTGGYEQYF.

V is TRBV6-5 and J is TRBJ1-1, with D possibly being TRBD1 (6 bases). From germline, CDR1 is MNHEY and CDR2 SVGAGI. The length of the CDR3 is 13 residues. The germline V and J ends were trimmed by 3 bases and 4 bases, with 9 bases remaining between them. The DNA for the CDR3 is TGTGCCAGCAGTTATACGGACAGCACTGAAGCTTTCTTT. It translates to CASSYTDSTEAFF.

The V and J genes are TRBV5-4 and TRBJ2-1; tentative D call: TRBD2 (7 bases). In germline, CDR1 is SGHNT, CDR2 YYREEE (reference sequence). Trimming stripped 1 base from V and 7 bases from J, with 18 bases between. The CDR3 covers 16 residues. The CDR3 loop reads CASSLRVRGGKNEQFF. In DNA form, the CDR3 reads TGTGCCAGCAGCTTGAGGGTGAGGGGGGGTAAAAATGAGCAGTTCTTC.

V and J are TRBV2 and TRBJ2-4; the match to TRBD2 covers 10 bases. The CDR3 extends over 17 amino acids. With V trimmed by 3 bases and J by 6 bases, 11 bases remained unmatched. Looked up from germline, CDR1 is SNHLY and CDR2 is FYNNEI. The CDR3 spells CASSENPSGGRGNIQYF. The DNA of the CDR3 is TGTGCCAGCAGTGAGAACCCTAGCGGGGGCCGGGGAAACATTCAGTACTTC.

The chain recombines TRBV7-8 with TRBJ2-7; D might be TRBD2 (7 bases). The CDR3 spans 16 residues. Per germline, CDR1 SGHVS and CDR2 FQNEAQ. Deletions cut 0 bases from V and 3 bases from J, with 15 bases between. In DNA, the CDR3 is TGTGCCAGCAGCTTAGCGGGGGGGGCAGGGAACTACGAGCAGTACTTC. This gives the protein CASSLAGGAGNYEQYF. Using reference TRBV7-8 and TRBJ2-7 for the parts outside the CDR3, the full variable domain is GAGVSQSPRYKVAKRGQDVALRCDPISGHVSLFWYQQALGQGPEFLTYFQNEAQLDKSGLPSDRFFAERPEGSVSTLKIQRTQQEDSAVYLCASSLAGGAGNYEQYFGPGTRLTVT.

This clone came up a few times. This chain joins TRBV6-6 and TRBJ2-1; 10 bases agree with TRBD2. With V trimmed by 6 bases and J by 8 bases, 7 bases remained unmatched. The CDR3 covers 14 residues. Germline V gene sequence: CDR1 MNHNY, CDR2 SVGAGI (reference sequence). The CDR3 protein is CASSPGTSVHEQFF. The CDR3 nucleotides are TGTGCCAGCAGCCCCGGGACTAGCGTCCATGAGCAGTTCTTC.

In its sample, this clone was seen once. The V call is TRBV27, the J call TRBJ2-7; 8 nucleotides agree with TRBD2. Germline V gene lookup returns CDR1 MNHEY and CDR2 SMNVEV (reference sequence). CDR3 length equals 15 residues. J gave up 5 bases and V 3 bases, and 9 bases lay outside the gene matches. CDR3 in amino acids: CASSFLSSGGNEQYF. For the CDR3, the DNA is TGTGCCAGCAGTTTCTTGTCGAGCGGGGGAAACGAGCAGTACTTC.

This chain uses TRBV25-1 with TRBJ1-2; weak D call: TRBD1 (6 bases). CDR3 length: 12 residues. V was pared by 3 bases and J by 4 bases, with 6 bases between. CDR1 is MGHDK and CDR2 is SYGVNS in the germline V gene. In DNA, the CDR3 is TGTGCCAGCAGTGACAGGGGCTATGGCTACACCTTC. Translating it yields CASSDRGYGYTF.

The V and J genes are TRBV6-6 and TRBJ2-5, with no clear D. The J call could be wrong; TRBJ2-7 is a better fit for the DNA end. This CDR3 is built from 16 residues. CDR1 and CDR2 (germline): MNHNY, SVGAGI (reference sequence). The CDR3 sequence is CASSYSTGSALYEQYF. The CDR3 bases are TGTGCCAGCAGTTACTCGACTGGTTCCGCACTTTACGAGCAGTACTTC.

This chain connects TRBV5-1 to TRBJ1-2; TRBD1 matches 8 bases. The V gene's germline CDR1 is SGHRS and CDR2 YFSETQ. With V trimmed by 0 bases and J by 3 bases, 1 base remained unmatched. The CDR3 consists of 14 residues. The CDR3 protein is CASSLVTGDYGYTF. The DNA for the CDR3 is TGCGCCAGCAGCTTGGTGACAGGGGACTATGGCTACACCTTC.

This chain links TRBV7-6 with TRBJ2-7, with D perhaps matching TRBD1 (7 bases). The CDR3 extends over 13 amino acids. The ends were cut back, 4 bases at V and 3 bases at J, with 10 bases in the middle. From germline, CDR1 is SGHVS and CDR2 FNYEAQ. The CDR3 DNA reads TGTGCCAGCAGCTCAGGGGGGAGCTACGAGCAGTACTTC. Translating gives CASSSGGSYEQYF.

The chain recombines TRBV5-6 with TRBJ2-7; maybe TRBD1 (6 bases). The CDR3 sequence is 13 residues long. Germline assignment: CDR1 SGHDT and CDR2 YYEEEE. Trimming shortened V by 5 bases and J by 2 bases, and 11 bases separated the two germline ends. The CDR3 nucleotides are TGTGCCAGCAGTTCAGGGGCCCCCTACGAGCAGTACTTC. Translated, it gives CASSSGAPYEQYF. Complete variable domain (other parts from reference TRBV5-6 and TRBJ2-7): DAGVTQSPTHLIKTRGQQVTLRCSPKSGHDTVSWYQQALGQGPQFIFQYYEEEERQRGNFPDRFSGHQFPNYSSELNVNALLLGDSALYLCASSSGAPYEQYFGPGTRLTVT.

The chain is built from TRBV19 and TRBJ2-1, with 8 bases matching TRBD1. The CDR3 contains 16 residues. V was clipped by 3 bases and J by 8 bases; unmatched bases: 12. Germline V gene lookup returns CDR1 LNHDA and CDR2 SQIVND (reference sequence). The CDR3, as DNA: TGTGCCAGTAGTATTGGCATCCGGACAGGGACACATGAGCAGTTCTTC. Its translation: CASSIGIRTGTHEQFF.

This chain connects TRBV5-1 to TRBJ1-5; perhaps TRBD1 as D (6 bases). Germline V gene data show CDR1 as SGHRS and CDR2 as YFSETQ. The V gene lost 0 bases and the J gene lost 8 bases, with 15 bases spanning the gap. There are 15 residues in the CDR3. The CDR3 DNA reads TGCGCCAGCAGCTTGGGGGGTGGGGGCGCGGAGCCCCAGCATTTT. This gives the protein CASSLGGGGAEPQHF.

This chain joins TRBV20-1 and TRBJ1-2; 7 bases fit TRBD1. J was trimmed by 8 bases and V by 4 bases; bases with no gene match: 4. CDR3 size: 11 residues. CDR1 is DFQATT and CDR2 is SNEGSKA in the germline V gene (reference sequence). The DNA for the CDR3 is TGCAGTGCTAAGACAGGGATGGGCTACACCTTC. This codes for CSAKTGMGYTF.

Only one count was recorded for this clone. The chain employs TRBV7-2 and TRBJ1-1; 7 bases align to TRBD1. Unmatched junction bases numbered 5, after V lost 4 bases and J lost 6 bases. Germline V gene data show CDR1 as SGHTA and CDR2 as FQGNSA. The CDR3 is 13 amino acids. The chain's CDR3 is CASSSRGFAEAFF. In nucleotides, the CDR3 is TGTGCCAGCAGCTCCAGGGGGTTCGCTGAAGCTTTCTTT.

The chain couples TRBV12-5 to TRBJ2-5; 11 bases fit TRBD2. The V gene end was trimmed by 7 bases and the J gene end by 5 bases; junction bases not matched to a gene: 15. Germline loops: CDR1 LGHNT, CDR2 FRNRAP. The CDR3 has 17 residues. The CDR3: CASASGVTSGIPETQYF. CDR3 nucleotide sequence: TGTGCTAGTGCCTCGGGGGTGACTAGCGGGATTCCGGAGACCCAGTACTTC.

A few counts support this clone. The chain carries TRBV9 and TRBJ2-1; perhaps TRBD2 as D (5 bases). This CDR3 comprises 14 residues. V was shortened by 0 bases and J by 1 base, with 5 bases between the two germline ends. The germline V gene encodes CDR1 SGDLS and CDR2 YYNGEE. CDR3 DNA sequence: TGTGCCAGCAGCGTAGGAGGGTCCTACAATGAGCAGTTCTTC. Protein: CASSVGGSYNEQFF.

V and J are TRBV18 and TRBJ2-3; maybe TRBD2 (5 bases). This CDR3 is built from 16 residues. The V end was cut by 2 bases, the J end by 2 bases, with 14 bases between. Germline lookup yields CDR1 KGHSH and CDR2 LQKENI. In DNA form, the CDR3 reads TGTGCCAGCTCACCAACGGACTCCCGGTACACAGATACGCAGTATTTT. This sequence encodes CASSPTDSRYTDTQYF.

CDR3 nucleotide sequence: TGTGCCAGCAGGGCTTCCTATAATTCACCCCTCCACTTT. This codes for CASRASYNSPLHF. The chain couples TRBV28 to TRBJ1-6; D not certain. Germline V gene sequence: CDR1 MDHEN, CDR2 SYDVKM. The V end was cut by 6 bases, the J end by 1 base, with 4 bases between. This CDR3 comprises 13 residues.

The rearrangement joins TRBV4-3 to TRBJ2-3; maybe TRBD1 (5 bases). CDR3 length: 15 residues. V lost 1 base to trimming and J lost 4 bases, with 12 bases between them. Germline lookup yields CDR1 LGHNA and CDR2 YSLEER. The CDR3 nucleotides read TGCGCCAGCAGCCAAGCCTGGGCAGGGTCAGATACGCAGTATTTT. Translation: CASSQAWAGSDTQYF.

The chain is built from TRBV6-1 and TRBJ1-5, with D maybe TRBD1 (6 bases). Germline V CDR1 and CDR2: MNHNS, SASEGT. Trimming removed 7 bases at V and 3 bases at J, with 13 bases between. The CDR3 extends over 14 amino acids. CDR3 coding DNA: TGTGCCAGCAAACACAGGGCGCACAATCAGCCCCAGCATTTT. Encoded protein: CASKHRAHNQPQHF.

This clone was observed a few times. The rearrangement links TRBV7-6 to TRBJ2-5; TRBD2 agrees at 8 bases. With 3 bases clipped from V and 5 bases from J, the junction kept 11 bases outside the gene matches. CDR3 length: 16 residues. Germline V gives CDR1 SGHVS, CDR2 FNYEAQ. The CDR3 region has the DNA TGTGCCAGCAGCTTTAATGGGCGGGGGGCCTTCGAGACCCAGTACTTC. Translating it yields CASSFNGRGAFETQYF.

This rearrangement joins TRBV2 to TRBJ2-7, with 7 bases that match TRBD1. The CDR3 is made up of 13 amino acids. J was trimmed by 6 bases and V by 6 bases; bases with no gene match: 8. Germline loops: CDR1 SNHLY, CDR2 FYNNEI. This chain's CDR3 is CASRRQGDGEQYF. For the CDR3, the DNA is TGTGCCAGCAGGCGGCAGGGGGATGGCGAGCAGTACTTC.

The J gene is TRBJ2-6, the V gene TRBV7-3; TRBD1 might be the D (6 bases). V lost 4 bases to trimming and J lost 0 bases, with 16 bases between them. Germline CDR1 SGHTA, CDR2 FQGTGA. This CDR3 comprises 18 residues. The CDR3 region is CASSYTGNGRSGANVLTF. The CDR3 DNA sequence: TGTGCCAGCAGCTACACAGGGAATGGGCGCTCTGGGGCCAACGTCCTGACTTTC.